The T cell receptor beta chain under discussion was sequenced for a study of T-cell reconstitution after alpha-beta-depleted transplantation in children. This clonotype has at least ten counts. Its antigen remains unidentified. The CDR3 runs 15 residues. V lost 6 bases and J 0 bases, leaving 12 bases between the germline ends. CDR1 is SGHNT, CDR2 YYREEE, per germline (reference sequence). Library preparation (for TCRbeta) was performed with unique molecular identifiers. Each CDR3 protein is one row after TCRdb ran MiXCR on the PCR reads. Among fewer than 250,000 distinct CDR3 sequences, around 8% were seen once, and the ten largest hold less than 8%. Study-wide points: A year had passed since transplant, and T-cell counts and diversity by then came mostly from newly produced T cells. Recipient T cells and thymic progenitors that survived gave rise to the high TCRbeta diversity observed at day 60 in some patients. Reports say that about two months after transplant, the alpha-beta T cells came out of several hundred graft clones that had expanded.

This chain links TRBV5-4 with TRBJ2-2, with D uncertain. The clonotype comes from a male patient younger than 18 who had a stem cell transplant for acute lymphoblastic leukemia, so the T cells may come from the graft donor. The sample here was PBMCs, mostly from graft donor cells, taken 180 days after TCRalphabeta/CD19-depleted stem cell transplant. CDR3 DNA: TGTGCCAGCACCTTTGGCGGTCCGAACACCGGGGAGCTGTTTTTT. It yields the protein CASTFGGPNTGELFF.